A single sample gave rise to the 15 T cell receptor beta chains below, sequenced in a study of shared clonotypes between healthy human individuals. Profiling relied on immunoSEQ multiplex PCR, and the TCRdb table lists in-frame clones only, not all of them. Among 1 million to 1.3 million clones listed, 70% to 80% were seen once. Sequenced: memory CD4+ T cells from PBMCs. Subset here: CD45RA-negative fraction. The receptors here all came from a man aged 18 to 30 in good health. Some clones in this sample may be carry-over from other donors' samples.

The DNA for the CDR3 is TGCAGCGTTGGGGTCGGTACCTACGAGCAGTACTTC. Translated: CSVGVGTYEQYF. J is TRBJ2-7 and V is TRBV29-1; D call uncertain. Germline values: CDR1 SQVTM, CDR2 ANQGSEA. The CDR3 is made up of 12 amino acids. V was shortened by 4 bases and J by 2 bases, with 9 bases between the two germline ends.

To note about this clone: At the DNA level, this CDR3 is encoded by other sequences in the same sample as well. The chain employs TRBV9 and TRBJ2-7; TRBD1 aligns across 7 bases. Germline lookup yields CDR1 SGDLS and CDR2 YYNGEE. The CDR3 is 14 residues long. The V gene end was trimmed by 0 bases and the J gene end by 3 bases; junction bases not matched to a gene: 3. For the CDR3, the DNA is TGTGCCAGCAGCGTAGGCACAGGGGACTACGAGCAGTACTTC. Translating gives CASSVGTGDYEQYF. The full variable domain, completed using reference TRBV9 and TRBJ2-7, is DSGVTQTPKHLITATGQRVTLRCSPRSGDLSVYWYQQSLDQGLQFLIQYYNGEERAKGNILERFSAQQFPDLHSELNLSSLELGDSALYFCASSVGTGDYEQYFGPGTRLTVT.

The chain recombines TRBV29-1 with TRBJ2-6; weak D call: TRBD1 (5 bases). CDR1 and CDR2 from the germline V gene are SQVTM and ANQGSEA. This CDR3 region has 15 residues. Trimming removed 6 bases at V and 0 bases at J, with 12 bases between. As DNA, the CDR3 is TGCAGCGTCGCGAGAAGGGGCTCTGGGGCCAACGTCCTGACTTTC. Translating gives CSVARRGSGANVLTF.

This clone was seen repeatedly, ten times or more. CDR3 nucleotide sequence: TGTGCCAGCACCCAACGGGGGGGTGAGCAGTTCTTC. Translated, it gives CASTQRGGEQFF. V gene TRBV6-5 combines with J gene TRBJ2-1; 8 bases map to TRBD2. V gave up 7 bases and J gave up 9 bases; unmatched junction bases: 5. This CDR3 spans 12 amino acids. In germline, CDR1 is MNHEY, CDR2 SVGAGI.

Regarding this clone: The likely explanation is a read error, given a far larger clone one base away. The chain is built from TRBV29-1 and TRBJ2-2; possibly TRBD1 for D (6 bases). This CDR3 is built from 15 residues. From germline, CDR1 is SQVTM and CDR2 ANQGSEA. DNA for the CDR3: TGCAGCGTTGAGGCGCGGACAGCGAACACCGGGGAGCTGTCTTTT. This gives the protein CSVEARTANTGELSF.

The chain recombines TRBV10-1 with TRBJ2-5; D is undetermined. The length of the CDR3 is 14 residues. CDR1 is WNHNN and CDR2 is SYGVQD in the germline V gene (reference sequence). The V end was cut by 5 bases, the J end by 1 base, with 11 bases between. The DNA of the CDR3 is TGCGCCAGCAGTTCAGGCCAGGTCCAAGAGACCCAGTACTTC. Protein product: CASSSGQVQETQYF.

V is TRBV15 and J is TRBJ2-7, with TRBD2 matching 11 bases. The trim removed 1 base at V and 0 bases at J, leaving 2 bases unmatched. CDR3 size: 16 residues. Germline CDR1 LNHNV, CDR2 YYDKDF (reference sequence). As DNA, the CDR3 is TGTGCCACCAGCAGAGGGGGACTAGCGGCCTCCTACGAGCAGTACTTC. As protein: CATSRGGLAASYEQYF.

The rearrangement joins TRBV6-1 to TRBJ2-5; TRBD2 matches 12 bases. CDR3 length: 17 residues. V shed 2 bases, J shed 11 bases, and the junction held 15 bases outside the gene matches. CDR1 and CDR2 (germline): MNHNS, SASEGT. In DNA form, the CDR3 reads TGTGCCAGCAGTGAACGGCTAGCGGGAGGGCCTGCTCGTCCTCAGTACTTC. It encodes CASSERLAGGPARPQYF.

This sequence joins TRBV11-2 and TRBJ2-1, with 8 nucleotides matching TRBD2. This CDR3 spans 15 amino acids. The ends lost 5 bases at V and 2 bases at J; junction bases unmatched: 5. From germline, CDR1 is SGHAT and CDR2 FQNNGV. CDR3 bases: TGTGCCAGCAGCCCCCCGGGGGGGACCTACAATGAGCAGTTCTTC. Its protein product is CASSPPGGTYNEQFF.

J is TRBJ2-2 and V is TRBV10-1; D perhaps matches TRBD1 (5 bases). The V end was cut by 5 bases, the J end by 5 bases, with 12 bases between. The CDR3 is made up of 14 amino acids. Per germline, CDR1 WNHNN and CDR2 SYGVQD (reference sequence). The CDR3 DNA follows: TGCGCCAGCAGTAAGAATCCAGGGACCGGGGAGCTGTTTTTT. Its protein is CASSKNPGTGELFF.

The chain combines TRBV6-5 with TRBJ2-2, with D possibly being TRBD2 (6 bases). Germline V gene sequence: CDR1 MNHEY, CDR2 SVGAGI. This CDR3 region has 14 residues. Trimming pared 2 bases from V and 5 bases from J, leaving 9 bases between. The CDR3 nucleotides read TGTGCCAGCAGTTACGGCGGGAATACCGGGGAGCTGTTTTTT. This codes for CASSYGGNTGELFF.

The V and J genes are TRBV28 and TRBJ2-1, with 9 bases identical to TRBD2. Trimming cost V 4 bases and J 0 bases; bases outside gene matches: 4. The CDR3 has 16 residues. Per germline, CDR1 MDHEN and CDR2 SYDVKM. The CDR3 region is CASSWGLASSYNEQFF. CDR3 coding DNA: TGTGCCAGCAGTTGGGGACTAGCCAGCTCCTACAATGAGCAGTTCTTC.

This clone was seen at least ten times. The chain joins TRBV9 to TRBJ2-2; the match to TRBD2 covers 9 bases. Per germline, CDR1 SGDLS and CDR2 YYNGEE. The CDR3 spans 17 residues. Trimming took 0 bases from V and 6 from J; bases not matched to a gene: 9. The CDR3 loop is CASSVGWVAGVAGELFF. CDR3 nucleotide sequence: TGTGCCAGCAGCGTAGGATGGGTAGCGGGAGTCGCCGGGGAGCTGTTTTTT.

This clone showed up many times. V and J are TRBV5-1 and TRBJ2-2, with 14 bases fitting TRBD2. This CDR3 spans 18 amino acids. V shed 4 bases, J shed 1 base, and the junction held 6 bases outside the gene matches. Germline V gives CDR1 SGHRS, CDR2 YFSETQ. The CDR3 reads CASSPEGLAGVNTGELFF. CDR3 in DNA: TGCGCCAGCAGCCCGGAGGGACTAGCGGGAGTGAACACCGGGGAGCTGTTTTTT.

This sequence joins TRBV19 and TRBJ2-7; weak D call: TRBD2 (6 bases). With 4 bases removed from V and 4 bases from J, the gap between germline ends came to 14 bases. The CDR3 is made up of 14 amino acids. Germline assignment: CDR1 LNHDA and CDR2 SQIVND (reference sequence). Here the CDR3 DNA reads TGTGCCAGTAGTACCCGGGACTCCAGGTACGAGCAGTACTTC. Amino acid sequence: CASSTRDSRYEQYF.